The following is a TCR beta chain sequence with its context. The antigen is undetermined. These data originate in a study of cytomegalovirus exposure and HLA in healthy donors. Notes on the study in general: Reportedly, TCR beta sequences accurately predicted HLA-A and HLA-B alleles in most subjects. Productive rates of about 90% or about 30% were seen for most TCR beta V segments in an earlier analysis. A few CMV-associated chains proved CMV antigen-specific in vitro.

The PCR ran on 60 Vbeta and 13 Jbeta primers. Libraries were prepared by immunoSEQ multiplex PCR; TCRdb keeps only in-frame clonotypes and omits some of them. The data hold 130,000 or so clones, with less than 75% observed a single time. The CDR3 totals 15 residues. Trimming took 4 bases from V and 1 from J, leaving 13 bases between them. Looked up from germline, CDR1 is MGHRA and CDR2 is YSYEKL. Material: PBMCs. The sequence was obtained from a woman aged 40 to 50 in good health and CMV-seropositive. This chain connects TRBV4-1 to TRBJ2-5; tentative D call: TRBD1 (6 bases). The CDR3: CASSRGHNSQETQYF. As DNA, the CDR3 is TGCGCCAGCAGCCGGGGACATAACTCCCAAGAGACCCAGTACTTC.